This TCR beta chain was observed in a study of CD4 T cells in relation to SARS-CoV-2 and coronaviruses. In the study overall: After about nine days of antigen culture, PBMC TCR beta CDR3s were sequenced. The negative reference was HIV-1 Nef peptide pool or peptide-free culture.

Before the COVID-19 pandemic, during about 2010-2019, CD4+ T cells were taken from unexposed donors. The cells were cultured for under 13 days before CD4+ T cells were isolated. Cells permitting, SARS-CoV-2 S/N and four cold-coronavirus spikes were tested on unexposed-donor CD4+ T cells. Half the medium was replaced with IL-2 medium on days 3 and 7. This clone has a handful of counts. Its antigen is not known. The CDR3 sequence is 19 residues long. V lost 1 base and J lost 7, with 23 bases in between. Germline-derived CDR1 and CDR2 are SGHVS and FQNEAQ. Only in-frame clones appear in the TCRdb table, and some are missing; sequencing was by immunoSEQ multiplex PCR. Of 20,000 to 25,000 clones in the sample, under 85% are singletons; the top ten hold approximately 15%.

The TCR originated in a human donor in good health. Sequenced sample: CD4+ T cells from PBMCs, cultured in vitro. This chain connects TRBV7-8 to TRBJ1-6; no reliable D call. The DNA of the CDR3 is TGTGCCAGCAGCTTAGTCGGGTTAGGCACCGGGAGGCCCAATTCACCCCTCCACTTT. It translates to CASSLVGLGTGRPNSPLHF.